These 26 T cell receptor beta chains were sequenced from one sample in a study of a mutant IDH1 vaccine in newly diagnosed glioma. These receptors' antigens are unknown. Some clones are missing from TCRdb's copy, which holds only in-frame ones; the method was immunoSEQ multiplex PCR. The table shows roughly 120,000 clones, with around 80% occurring only once. Documented time point: week 11, during vaccination. Each dose of the vaccine consisted of 300 ug of mutant IDH1 20-mer peptide, with topical imiquimod. Sequenced material: PBMCs, taken from a glioma patient whose treatment included an IDH1 peptide vaccine. The origin of the receptors is a man aged 35-49 years with glioma.

V usage is TRBV6-6 and J usage is TRBJ1-1; weak D call: TRBD1 (5 bases). V lost 10 bases and J 2 bases, leaving 14 bases between the germline ends. In germline, CDR1 is MNHNY, CDR2 SVGAGI (reference sequence). The CDR3 covers 13 residues. The CDR3 spells CAIMPGTNTEAFF. CDR3 nucleotides: TGTGCCATCATGCCGGGGACTAACACTGAAGCTTTCTTT.

This clone was seen more than once but under ten times. The chain is built from TRBV5-6 and TRBJ1-1; no clear D gene. V was pared by 4 bases and J by 2 bases, with 6 bases between. This CDR3 region has 12 residues. Per the germline V gene, CDR1 is SGHDT and CDR2 is YYEEEE. This CDR3 is CASSLINTEAFF. In DNA, the CDR3 is TGTGCCAGCAGCCTCATAAACACTGAAGCTTTCTTT.

This clone was seen a single time. V and J are TRBV9 and TRBJ2-5, with 7 nucleotides matching TRBD1. V shed 1 base, J shed 5 bases, and the junction held 8 bases outside the gene matches. The CDR3 is 15 residues long. Per the germline V gene, CDR1 is SGDLS and CDR2 is YYNGEE. Here the CDR3 reads CASSVTGEGGETQYF. CDR3 DNA sequence: TGTGCCAGCAGCGTAACCGGGGAAGGGGGCGAGACCCAGTACTTC. Drawing the rest from reference TRBV9 and TRBJ2-5, the complete variable domain is DSGVTQTPKHLITATGQRVTLRCSPRSGDLSVYWYQQSLDQGLQFLIQYYNGEERAKGNILERFSAQQFPDLHSELNLSSLELGDSALYFCASSVTGEGGETQYFGPGTRLLVL.

The CDR3: CASSLGTGVGDTQYF. The CDR3 coding sequence is TGTGCCAGCAGCTTAGGGACAGGGGTGGGAGATACGCAGTATTTT. The chain has TRBV11-2 and TRBJ2-3, with 9 bases lining up with TRBD1. CDR1 is SGHAT, CDR2 FQNNGV, per germline. The CDR3 consists of 15 residues. J gave up 5 bases and V 1 base, and 4 bases lay outside the gene matches.

The V call is TRBV15, the J call TRBJ2-3; possible D gene TRBD2, 6 bases. The germline gives CDR1 LNHNV, CDR2 YYDKDF (reference sequence). Trimming removed 2 bases at V and 4 bases at J, with 16 bases between. This CDR3 is 16 amino acids long. CDR3 residues: CATSRPSASGADTQYF. DNA for the CDR3: TGTGCCACCAGCAGACCCAGCGCATCGGGGGCAGATACGCAGTATTTT.

The CDR3 loop reads CASSQDRKGAGETQYF. As DNA, the CDR3 is TGTGCCAGCAGCCAAGATAGGAAGGGGGCTGGGGAGACCCAGTACTTC. The chain uses TRBV4-2 and TRBJ2-5; 7 bases line up with TRBD1. The trim removed 0 bases at V and 5 bases at J, leaving 9 bases unmatched. CDR3 length: 16 amino acids. Germline V gene data show CDR1 as LGHNA and CDR2 as YNFKEQ.

The V call is TRBV7-2, the J call TRBJ2-7; possibly TRBD1 for D (6 bases). The V gene lost 3 bases and the J gene lost 5 bases, with 8 bases spanning the gap. This CDR3 has 12 residues. In germline, CDR1 is SGHTA, CDR2 FQGNSA. The CDR3 protein is CASSLDSHEQYF. As DNA, the CDR3 is TGTGCCAGCAGCTTGGACAGTCACGAGCAGTACTTC.

This rearrangement joins TRBV7-6 to TRBJ1-3, with a weak D call TRBD1 (6 bases). CDR3 length equals 17 residues. CDR1 SGHVS and CDR2 FNYEAQ come from the germline V gene. Trimming stripped 2 bases from V and 0 bases from J, with 14 bases between. CDR3 DNA sequence: TGTGCCAGCAGCTTAAACCCAGGGGACTCCTCTGGAAACACCATATATTTT. This sequence encodes CASSLNPGDSSGNTIYF. Filled out from reference TRBV7-6 and TRBJ1-3, the complete variable domain reads GAGVSQSPRYKVTKRGQDVALRCDPISGHVSLYWYRQALGQGPEFLTYFNYEAQQDKSGLPNDRFSAERPEGSISTLTIQRTEQRDSAMYRCASSLNPGDSSGNTIYFGEGSWLTVV.

This chain uses TRBV7-2 with TRBJ2-3; D tentatively fits TRBD1 or TRBD2 (5 bases each). This CDR3 spans 17 amino acids. Trimming cost V 5 bases and J 2 bases, with 20 bases left between them. Germline V CDR1 and CDR2: SGHTA, FQGNSA. The CDR3 reads CASSRGVRAHYTDTQYF. CDR3 nucleotides: TGTGCCAGCAGCCGAGGGGTGCGGGCCCACTACACAGATACGCAGTATTTT.

V gene TRBV28 combines with J gene TRBJ2-7; D not resolved. The CDR3 is made up of 12 amino acids. Looked up from germline, CDR1 is MDHEN and CDR2 is SYDVKM. The germline V and J ends were trimmed by 2 bases and 5 bases, with 7 bases remaining between them. The CDR3 loop is CASSLRGNEQYF. CDR3 DNA: TGTGCCAGCAGTTTACGCGGCAACGAGCAGTACTTC. The variable domain in full, with the rest retrieved from reference TRBV28 and TRBJ2-7, is DVKVTQSSRYLVKRTGEKVFLECVQDMDHENMFWYRQDPGLGLRLIYFSYDVKMKEKGDIPEGYSVSREKKERFSLILESASTNQTSMYLCASSLRGNEQYFGPGTRLTVT.

The chain links TRBV5-1 to TRBJ2-5; tentatively, D is TRBD2 (7 bases). V shed 4 bases and J shed 2 bases, with 12 bases lying between them. The CDR3 totals 14 residues. Germline CDR1 and CDR2: SGHRS and YFSETQ. The CDR3 loop reads CASSGGADQETQYF. In nucleotides, the CDR3 is TGCGCCAGCAGCGGGGGGGCAGATCAAGAGACCCAGTACTTC.

The chain uses TRBV19 and TRBJ2-1; TRBD2 agrees at 13 bases. The CDR3 is 15 amino acids. V gave up 7 bases and J gave up 9 bases; unmatched junction bases: 9. Looked up from germline, CDR1 is LNHDA and CDR2 is SQIVND (reference sequence). The chain's CDR3 is CASTPLAGGLGEQFF. The CDR3 DNA sequence: TGTGCCAGTACCCCACTAGCGGGGGGGTTGGGTGAGCAGTTCTTC. The entire variable domain, with the rest obtained from reference TRBV19 and TRBJ2-1, is as follows: DGGITQSPKYLFRKEGQNVTLSCEQNLNHDAMYWYRQDPGQGLRLIYYSQIVNDFQKGDIAEGYSVSREKKESFPLTVTSAQKNPTAFYLCASTPLAGGLGEQFFGPGTRLTVL.

The chain employs TRBV5-4 and TRBJ1-1; 7 nucleotides align to TRBD1. This CDR3 region has 14 residues. The trim removed 5 bases at V and 3 bases at J, leaving 7 bases unmatched. Per the germline V gene, CDR1 is SGHNT and CDR2 is YYREEE (reference sequence). For the CDR3, the DNA is TGTGCCAGCAGGCCCGGGACAGAGGACACTGAAGCTTTCTTT. Encoded protein: CASRPGTEDTEAFF.

The chain is built from TRBV29-1 and TRBJ1-3; D gene uncertain. This CDR3 has 13 amino acids. Germline V gene lookup returns CDR1 SQVTM and CDR2 ANQGSEA. Between the trimmed V and J ends, which lost 3 bases and 0 bases, there was a span of 6 bases. CDR3 DNA sequence: TGCAGCGTTGACGACAACTCTGGAAACACCATATATTTT. This gives the protein CSVDDNSGNTIYF.

The CDR3 DNA follows: TGTGCCAGCAGAACAGGGGGTTGGGAGACCCAGTACTTC. Protein product: CASRTGGWETQYF. This sequence joins TRBV2 and TRBJ2-5; 8 bases are shared with TRBD1. CDR1 and CDR2 (germline): SNHLY, FYNNEI. This CDR3 spans 13 amino acids. Germline trimming cut 6 bases from V and 5 bases from J; bases unmatched to any gene: 5. Supplemented by reference TRBV2 and TRBJ2-5, the full variable domain reads EPEVTQTPSHQVTQMGQEVILRCVPISNHLYFYWYRQILGQKVEFLVSFYNNEISEKSEIFDDQFSVERPDGSNFTLKIRSTKLEDSAMYFCASRTGGWETQYFGPGTRLLVL.

This chain links TRBV13 with TRBJ2-5; no firm D call. The last part of the DNA fits TRBJ2-7 better; the J call may be wrong. The CDR3 is 12 amino acids. CDR1 is PRHDT, CDR2 FYEKMQ, per germline (reference sequence). Here the CDR3 reads CASSFESYEQYF. CDR3 DNA: TGTGCCAGCAGCTTTGAGAGCTACGAGCAGTACTTC.

This chain links TRBV5-5 with TRBJ2-1; the D gene is possibly TRBD2 (6 bases). Trimming left V 2 bases short and J 2 bases short, with 11 bases between. The CDR3 runs 15 residues. Germline V gene sequence: CDR1 SGHKS, CDR2 YYEKEE (reference sequence). The CDR3 DNA follows: TGTGCCAGCAGCTTCCGGGAGCGCCCCTACAATGAGCAGTTCTTC. Translating it yields CASSFRERPYNEQFF.

This chain uses TRBV27 with TRBJ2-3; 7 nucleotides align to TRBD2. There are 15 residues in the CDR3. The trim removed 5 bases at V and 2 bases at J, leaving 7 bases unmatched. Germline-derived CDR1 and CDR2 are MNHEY and SMNVEV (reference sequence). CDR3 sequence reads: CASSPGGRPTDTQYF. CDR3 nucleotide sequence: TGTGCCAGCAGTCCCGGGGGGAGACCCACAGATACGCAGTATTTT.

The J gene is TRBJ2-5, the V gene TRBV7-2; D is unclear. V dropped 0 bases and J dropped 1 base, with 12 bases sitting between them. Germline-derived CDR1 and CDR2 are SGHTA and FQGNSA. The CDR3 consists of 16 residues. In DNA form, the CDR3 reads TGTGCCAGCAGCTTAGCTGCCACCAACCTCCAAGAGACCCAGTACTTC. Protein sequence: CASSLAATNLQETQYF.

V usage is TRBV7-8 and J usage is TRBJ2-7, with 10 bases lining up with TRBD2. With V trimmed by 4 bases and J by 6 bases, 6 bases remained unmatched. The CDR3 is 14 residues long. Germline V gives CDR1 SGHVS, CDR2 FQNEAQ. CDR3 protein: CASSSLSGRTEQYF. DNA of the CDR3: TGTGCCAGCAGCTCCCTTAGCGGGAGGACCGAGCAGTACTTC.

The chain employs TRBV4-2 and TRBJ2-3, with TRBD2 matching over 10 bases. V shed 2 bases and J 4 bases; nucleotides not matched to a gene: 6. The V gene's germline CDR1 is LGHNA and CDR2 YNFKEQ. CDR3 size: 16 residues. CDR3 region: CASSQLSGRAADTQYF. The DNA of the CDR3 is TGTGCCAGCAGCCAACTAAGCGGGAGGGCCGCAGATACGCAGTATTTT.

This CDR3 is CASSLIGGANNEQFF. DNA for the CDR3: TGTGCCAGCAGCTTGATCGGGGGGGCCAACAATGAGCAGTTCTTC. The chain employs TRBV5-4 and TRBJ2-1; 8 nucleotides align to TRBD2. Germline V gene lookup returns CDR1 SGHNT and CDR2 YYREEE (reference sequence). The CDR3 runs 15 residues. V lost 1 base, J lost 5 bases, and 5 bases stayed unmatched.

V usage is TRBV5-6 and J usage is TRBJ2-1; unclear D gene. This CDR3 is built from 15 residues. Germline V gene data show CDR1 as SGHDT and CDR2 as YYEEEE. V lost 1 base and J 4 bases, leaving 12 bases between the germline ends. The CDR3 here is CASSLRNLGYNEQFF. The CDR3 DNA reads as TGTGCCAGCAGCTTGAGAAATCTAGGATACAATGAGCAGTTCTTC. The full variable domain, its missing parts supplied by reference TRBV5-6 and TRBJ2-1, is DAGVTQSPTHLIKTRGQQVTLRCSPKSGHDTVSWYQQALGQGPQFIFQYYEEEERQRGNFPDRFSGHQFPNYSSELNVNALLLGDSALYLCASSLRNLGYNEQFFGPGTRLTVL.

In nucleotides, the CDR3 is TGTGCCAGCAGCTTTTACACAGATACGCAGTATTTT. This codes for CASSFYTDTQYF. The rearrangement links TRBV7-2 to TRBJ2-3; no reliable D call. The CDR3 is 12 amino acids. V gave up 3 bases and J gave up 2 bases, with 3 bases separating them. Looked up from germline, CDR1 is SGHTA and CDR2 is FQGNSA.

J is TRBJ2-1 and V is TRBV7-2, with TRBD2 matching 7 bases. The CDR3 runs to 12 residues. Losses at the gene ends were 5 bases for V and 12 bases for J; bases not matched to a gene: 7. Germline CDR1 reads SGHTA; CDR2 reads FQGNSA. CDR3 in amino acids: CASSRSGGWQFF. The CDR3 DNA sequence: TGTGCCAGCAGCCGCTCGGGGGGATGGCAGTTCTTC.

This clone was counted a few times. The chain employs TRBV30 and TRBJ1-1; D may be TRBD1 (5 bases). With 0 bases removed from V and 3 bases from J, the gap between germline ends came to 11 bases. This CDR3 is 14 amino acids long. Germline V gene data show CDR1 as GTSNPN and CDR2 as SVGIG (reference sequence). CDR3 DNA sequence: TGTGCCTGGAGTGTAGGGGCACTCGACACTGAAGCTTTCTTT. Translating gives CAWSVGALDTEAFF.